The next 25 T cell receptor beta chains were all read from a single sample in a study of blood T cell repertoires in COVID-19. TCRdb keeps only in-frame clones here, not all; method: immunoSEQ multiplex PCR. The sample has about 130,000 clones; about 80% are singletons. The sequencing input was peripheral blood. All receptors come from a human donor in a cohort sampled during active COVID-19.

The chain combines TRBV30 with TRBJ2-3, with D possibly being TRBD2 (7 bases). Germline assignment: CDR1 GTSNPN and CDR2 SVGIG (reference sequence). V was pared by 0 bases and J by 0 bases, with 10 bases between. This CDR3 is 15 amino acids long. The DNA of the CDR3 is TGTGCCTGGAGTGTTGGGGGGGCAAGCACAGATACGCAGTATTTT. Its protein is CAWSVGGASTDTQYF. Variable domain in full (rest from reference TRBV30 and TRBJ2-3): SQTIHQWPATLVQPVGSPLSLECTVEGTSNPNLYWYRQAAGRGLQLLFYSVGIGQISSEVPQNLSASRPQDRQFILSSKKLLLSDSGFYLCAWSVGGASTDTQYFGPGTRLTVL.

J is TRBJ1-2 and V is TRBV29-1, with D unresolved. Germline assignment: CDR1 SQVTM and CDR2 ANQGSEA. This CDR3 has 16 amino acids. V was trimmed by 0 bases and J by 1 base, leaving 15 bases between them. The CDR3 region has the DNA TGCAGCGTTGAAGATACGGCAGGACTACTTAACTATGGCTACACCTTC. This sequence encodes CSVEDTAGLLNYGYTF.

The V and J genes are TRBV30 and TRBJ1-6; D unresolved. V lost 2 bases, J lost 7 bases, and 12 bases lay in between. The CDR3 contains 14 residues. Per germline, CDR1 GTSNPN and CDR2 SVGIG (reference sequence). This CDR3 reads CAWSNGVGNSPLHF. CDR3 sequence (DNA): TGTGCCTGGAGTAACGGGGTGGGAAATTCACCCCTCCACTTT.

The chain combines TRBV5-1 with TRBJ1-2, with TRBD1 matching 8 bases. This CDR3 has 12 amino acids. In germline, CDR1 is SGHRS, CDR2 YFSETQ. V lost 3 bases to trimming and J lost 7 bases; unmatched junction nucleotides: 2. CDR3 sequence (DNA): TGCGCCAGCAGCTCAACAGGGGGTGGCTACACCTTC. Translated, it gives CASSSTGGGYTF. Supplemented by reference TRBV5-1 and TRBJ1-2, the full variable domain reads KAGVTQTPRYLIKTRGQQVTLSCSPISGHRSVSWYQQTPGQGLQFLFEYFSETQRNKGNFPGRFSGRQFSNSRSEMNVSTLELGDSALYLCASSSTGGGYTFGSGTRLTVV.

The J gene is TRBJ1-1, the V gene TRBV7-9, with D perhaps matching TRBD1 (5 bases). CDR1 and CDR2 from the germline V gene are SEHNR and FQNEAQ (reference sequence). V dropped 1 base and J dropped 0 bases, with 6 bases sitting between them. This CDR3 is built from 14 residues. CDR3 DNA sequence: TGTGCCAGCAGCTTAGAGGGGTTGAACACTGAAGCTTTCTTT. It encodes CASSLEGLNTEAFF.

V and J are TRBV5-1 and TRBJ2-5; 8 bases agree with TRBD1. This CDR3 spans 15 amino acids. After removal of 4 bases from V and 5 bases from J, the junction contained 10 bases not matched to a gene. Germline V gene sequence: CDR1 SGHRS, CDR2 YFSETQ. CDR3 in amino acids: CASSPWTGFGETQYF. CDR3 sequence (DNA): TGCGCCAGCAGCCCCTGGACAGGGTTTGGGGAGACCCAGTACTTC.

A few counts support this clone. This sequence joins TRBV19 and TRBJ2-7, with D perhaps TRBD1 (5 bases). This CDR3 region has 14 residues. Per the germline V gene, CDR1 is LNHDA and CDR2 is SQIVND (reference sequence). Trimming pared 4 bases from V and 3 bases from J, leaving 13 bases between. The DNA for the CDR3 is TGTGCCAGTAGTAGGTCTACAGGTATCTACGAGCAGTACTTC. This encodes CASSRSTGIYEQYF. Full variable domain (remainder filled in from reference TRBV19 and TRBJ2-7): DGGITQSPKYLFRKEGQNVTLSCEQNLNHDAMYWYRQDPGQGLRLIYYSQIVNDFQKGDIAEGYSVSREKKESFPLTVTSAQKNPTAFYLCASSRSTGIYEQYFGPGTRLTVT.

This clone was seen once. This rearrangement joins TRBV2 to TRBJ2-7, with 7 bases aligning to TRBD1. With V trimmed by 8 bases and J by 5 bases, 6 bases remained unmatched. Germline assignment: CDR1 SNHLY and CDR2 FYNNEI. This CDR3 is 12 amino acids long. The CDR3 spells CASRKQGNEQYF. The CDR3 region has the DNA TGTGCCAGCCGTAAACAGGGGAACGAGCAGTACTTC. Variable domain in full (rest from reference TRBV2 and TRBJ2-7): EPEVTQTPSHQVTQMGQEVILRCVPISNHLYFYWYRQILGQKVEFLVSFYNNEISEKSEIFDDQFSVERPDGSNFTLKIRSTKLEDSAMYFCASRKQGNEQYFGPGTRLTVT.

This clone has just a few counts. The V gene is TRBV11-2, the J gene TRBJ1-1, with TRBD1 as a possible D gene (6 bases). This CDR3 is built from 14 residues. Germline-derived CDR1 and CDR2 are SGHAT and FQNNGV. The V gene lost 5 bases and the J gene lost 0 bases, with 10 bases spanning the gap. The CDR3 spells CASSVTGMNTEAFF. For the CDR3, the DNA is TGTGCCAGCAGCGTAACAGGGATGAACACTGAAGCTTTCTTT.

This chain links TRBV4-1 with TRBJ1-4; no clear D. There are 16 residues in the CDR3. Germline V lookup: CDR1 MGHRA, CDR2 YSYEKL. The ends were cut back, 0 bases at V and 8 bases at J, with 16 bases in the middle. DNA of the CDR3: TGCGCCAGCAGCCAAGATCTCCGGGGTTTACGCGAAAAACTGTTTTTT. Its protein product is CASSQDLRGLREKLFF.

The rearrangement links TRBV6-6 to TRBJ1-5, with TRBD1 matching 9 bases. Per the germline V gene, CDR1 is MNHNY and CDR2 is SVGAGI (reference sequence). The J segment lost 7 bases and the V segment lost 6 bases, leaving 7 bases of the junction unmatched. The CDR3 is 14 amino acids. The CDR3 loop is CASRVQGATQPQHF. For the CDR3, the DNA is TGTGCCAGCAGAGTACAGGGGGCGACGCAGCCCCAGCATTTT.

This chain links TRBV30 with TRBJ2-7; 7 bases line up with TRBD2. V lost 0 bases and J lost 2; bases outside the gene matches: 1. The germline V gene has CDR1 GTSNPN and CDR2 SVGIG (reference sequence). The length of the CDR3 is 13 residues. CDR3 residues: CAWSVRGAYEQYF. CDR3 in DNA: TGTGCCTGGAGTGTACGGGGGGCCTACGAGCAGTACTTC.

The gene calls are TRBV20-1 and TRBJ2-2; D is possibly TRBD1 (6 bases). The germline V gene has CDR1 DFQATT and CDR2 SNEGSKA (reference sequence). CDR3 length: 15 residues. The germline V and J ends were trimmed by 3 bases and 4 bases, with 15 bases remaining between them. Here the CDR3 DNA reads TGCAGTGCTAGTCCGGGACAATTAGCCACCGGGGAGCTGTTTTTT. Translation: CSASPGQLATGELFF.

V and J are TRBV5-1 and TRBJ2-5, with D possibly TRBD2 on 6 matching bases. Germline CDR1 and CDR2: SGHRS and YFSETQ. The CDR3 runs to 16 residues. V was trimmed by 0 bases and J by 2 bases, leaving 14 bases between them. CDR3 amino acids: CASSLGVWEAQETQYF. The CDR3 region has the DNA TGCGCCAGCAGCTTGGGTGTCTGGGAGGCACAAGAGACCCAGTACTTC.

CDR3: CASSMGLAGAYTDTQYF. The CDR3 DNA is TGTGCCAGTAGTATGGGGCTAGCGGGGGCCTACACAGATACGCAGTATTTT. The chain carries TRBV19 and TRBJ2-3, with 10 bases matching TRBD2. Germline V gene lookup returns CDR1 LNHDA and CDR2 SQIVND (reference sequence). The ends lost 3 bases at V and 2 bases at J; junction bases unmatched: 8. This CDR3 region has 17 residues.

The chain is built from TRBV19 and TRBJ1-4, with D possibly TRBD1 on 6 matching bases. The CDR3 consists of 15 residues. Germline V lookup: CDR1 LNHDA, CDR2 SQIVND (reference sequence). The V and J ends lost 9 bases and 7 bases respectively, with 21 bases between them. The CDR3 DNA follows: TGTGCCAGCACCTCGGGCGGCAGGGGCACTGAAAAACTGTTTTTT. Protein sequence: CASTSGGRGTEKLFF.

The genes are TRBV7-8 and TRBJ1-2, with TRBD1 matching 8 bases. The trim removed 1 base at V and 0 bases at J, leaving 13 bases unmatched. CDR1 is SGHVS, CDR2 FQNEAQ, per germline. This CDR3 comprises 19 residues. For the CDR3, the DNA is TGTGCCAGCAGCTTAGATGGGACAGGCCCCGCCGGAGCTAACTATGGCTACACCTTC. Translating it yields CASSLDGTGPAGANYGYTF.

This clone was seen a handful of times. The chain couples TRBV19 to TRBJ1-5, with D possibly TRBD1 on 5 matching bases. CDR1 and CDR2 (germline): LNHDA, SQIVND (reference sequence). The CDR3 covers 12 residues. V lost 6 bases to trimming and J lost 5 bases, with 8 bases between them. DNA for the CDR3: TGTGCCAGTAGCCCACAGGATCAGCCCCAGCATTTT. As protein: CASSPQDQPQHF.

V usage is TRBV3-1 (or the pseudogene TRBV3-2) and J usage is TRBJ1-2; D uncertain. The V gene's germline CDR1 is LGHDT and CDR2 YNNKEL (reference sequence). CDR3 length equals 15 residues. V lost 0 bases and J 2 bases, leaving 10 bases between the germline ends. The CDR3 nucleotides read TGTGCCAGCAGCCAAGATATGGGAGCCAACTATGGCTACACCTTC. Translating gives CASSQDMGANYGYTF.

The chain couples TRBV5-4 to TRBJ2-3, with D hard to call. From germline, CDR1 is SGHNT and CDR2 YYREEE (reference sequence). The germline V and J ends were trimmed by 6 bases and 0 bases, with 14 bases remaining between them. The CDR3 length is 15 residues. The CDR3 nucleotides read TGTGCCAGCAACTCCCGACTTTCAAGCACAGATACGCAGTATTTT. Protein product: CASNSRLSSTDTQYF.

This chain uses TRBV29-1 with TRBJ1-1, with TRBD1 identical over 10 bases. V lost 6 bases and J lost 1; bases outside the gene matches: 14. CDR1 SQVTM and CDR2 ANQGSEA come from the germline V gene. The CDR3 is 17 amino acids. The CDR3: CSVREGQGPQKNTEAFF. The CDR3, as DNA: TGCAGCGTCAGGGAGGGACAGGGGCCTCAAAAGAACACTGAAGCTTTCTTT.

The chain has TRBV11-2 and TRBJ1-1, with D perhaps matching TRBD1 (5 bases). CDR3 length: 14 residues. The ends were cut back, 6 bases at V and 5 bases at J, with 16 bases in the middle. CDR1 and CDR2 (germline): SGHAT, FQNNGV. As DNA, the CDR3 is TGTGCCAGCAGTTTCGGTCCGGGGGGTACTGAAGCTTTCTTT. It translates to CASSFGPGGTEAFF.

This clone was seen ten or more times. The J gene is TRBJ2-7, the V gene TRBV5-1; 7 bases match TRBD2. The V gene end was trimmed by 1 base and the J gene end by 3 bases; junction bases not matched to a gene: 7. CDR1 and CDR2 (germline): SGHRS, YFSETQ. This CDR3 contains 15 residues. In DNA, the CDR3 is TGCGCCAGCAGCTTGACAAGCGGGGCCTACTACGAGCAGTACTTC. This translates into CASSLTSGAYYEQYF.

CDR3 sequence (DNA): TGCGCCAGCAGCTTGGAAAGTGGAGTGGCTAACTATGGCTACACCTTC. Its translation: CASSLESGVANYGYTF. V and J are TRBV5-1 and TRBJ1-2; no definite D call. CDR1 and CDR2 (germline): SGHRS, YFSETQ. Trimming removed 0 bases at V and 0 bases at J, with 12 bases between. This CDR3 has 16 residues.

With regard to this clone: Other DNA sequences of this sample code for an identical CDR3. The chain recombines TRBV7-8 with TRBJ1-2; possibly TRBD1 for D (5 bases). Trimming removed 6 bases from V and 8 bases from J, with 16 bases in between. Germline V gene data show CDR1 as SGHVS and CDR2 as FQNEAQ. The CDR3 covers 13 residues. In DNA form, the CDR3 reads TGTGCCAGCAGACCCGGACAAGGTCAGGGCTACACCTTC. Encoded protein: CASRPGQGQGYTF. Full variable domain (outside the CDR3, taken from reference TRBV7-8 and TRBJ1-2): GAGVSQSPRYKVAKRGQDVALRCDPISGHVSLFWYQQALGQGPEFLTYFQNEAQLDKSGLPSDRFFAERPEGSVSTLKIQRTQQEDSAVYLCASRPGQGQGYTFGSGTRLTVV.